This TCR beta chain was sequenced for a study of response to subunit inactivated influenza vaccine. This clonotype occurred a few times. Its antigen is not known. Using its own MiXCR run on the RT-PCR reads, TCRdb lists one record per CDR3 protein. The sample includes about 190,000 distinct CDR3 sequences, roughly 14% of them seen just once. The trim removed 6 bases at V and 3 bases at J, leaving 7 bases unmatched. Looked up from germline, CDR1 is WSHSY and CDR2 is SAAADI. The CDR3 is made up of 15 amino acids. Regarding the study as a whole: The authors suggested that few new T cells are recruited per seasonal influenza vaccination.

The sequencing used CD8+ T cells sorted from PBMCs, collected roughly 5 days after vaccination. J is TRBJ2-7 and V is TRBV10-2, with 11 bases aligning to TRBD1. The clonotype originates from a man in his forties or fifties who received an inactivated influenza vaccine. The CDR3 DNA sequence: TGCGCCAGCAGCCCTGCCGGGACAGGGGGCTACGAGCAGTACTTC. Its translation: CASSPAGTGGYEQYF.